The next 32 T cell receptor beta chains were all read from a single sample in a study of T cell clonotyping in hematopoietic cell transplantation. Here immunoSEQ multiplex PCR was the method, and the copy in TCRdb shows in-frame clones only, minus some. Here the sample spans approximately 14,000 clones, around 97% being singletons. Source: peripheral blood mononuclear cells, taken 30 days after allogeneic stem cell transplant. Receptor source: a female patient in her 50s who had an allogeneic stem cell transplant from an unrelated donor, so T cells may come from the graft donor. Some clones in this sample may be carry-over from other donors' samples.

The chain uses TRBV30 and TRBJ1-1; D gene ambiguous. This CDR3 region has 13 residues. Germline CDR1 and CDR2: GTSNPN and SVGIG (reference sequence). Trimming pared 0 bases from V and 1 base from J, leaving 6 bases between. The CDR3 spells CAWSVAGNTEAFF. The CDR3 DNA sequence: TGTGCCTGGAGTGTAGCAGGGAACACTGAAGCTTTCTTT.

The chain couples TRBV2 to TRBJ2-7, with D unresolved. V was trimmed by 8 bases and J by 7 bases, leaving 15 bases between them. Germline loops: CDR1 SNHLY, CDR2 FYNNEI. There are 12 residues in the CDR3. The CDR3 protein is CASAADRLEQYF. The CDR3 DNA follows: TGTGCCAGCGCTGCAGACCGTTTAGAGCAGTACTTC. Complete variable domain (other parts from reference TRBV2 and TRBJ2-7): EPEVTQTPSHQVTQMGQEVILRCVPISNHLYFYWYRQILGQKVEFLVSFYNNEISEKSEIFDDQFSVERPDGSNFTLKIRSTKLEDSAMYFCASAADRLEQYFGPGTRLTVT.

This chain links TRBV15 with TRBJ1-4; D is uncertain. CDR1 and CDR2 (germline): LNHNV, YYDKDF (reference sequence). CDR3 length equals 17 residues. Trimming took off 9 bases at V and 0 bases at J, with 20 bases between the two ends. As DNA, the CDR3 is TGTGCCACAAGTGAGTCGGGGTTCTCCTCAACTAATGAAAAACTGTTTTTT. This gives the protein CATSESGFSSTNEKLFF. Supplemented by reference TRBV15 and TRBJ1-4, the full variable domain reads DAMVIQNPRYQVTQFGKPVTLSCSQTLNHNVMYWYQQKSSQAPKLLFHYYDKDFNNEADTPDNFQSRRPNTSFCFLDIRSPGLGDTAMYLCATSESGFSSTNEKLFFGSGTQLSVL.

This chain connects TRBV15 to TRBJ2-4; perhaps TRBD2 as D (6 bases). V lost 5 bases and J 1 base, leaving 6 bases between the germline ends. CDR1 is LNHNV, CDR2 YYDKDF, per germline (reference sequence). The CDR3 covers 13 residues. DNA of the CDR3: TGTGCCACCAGCGGGAGGGCCAAAAACATTCAGTACTTC. Residues: CATSGRAKNIQYF.

The chain couples TRBV5-8 to TRBJ2-2; 8 positions agree with TRBD1. V trimming: 4 bases; J trimming: 4 bases; junction bases outside the gene matches: 18. Germline V lookup: CDR1 SGHTS, CDR2 YDEGEE. This CDR3 is 19 amino acids long. Here the CDR3 reads CASSPRTWTGKGLTGELFF. The CDR3 region has the DNA TGTGCCAGCAGCCCTCGAACCTGGACAGGGAAGGGACTCACCGGGGAGCTGTTTTTT.

The V gene is TRBV19, the J gene TRBJ1-1; 7 bases are a match to TRBD1. This CDR3 has 16 residues. V was pared by 4 bases and J by 0 bases, with 8 bases of the junction left unmatched. The germline gives CDR1 LNHDA, CDR2 SQIVND (reference sequence). CDR3 region: CASSTDKTGMNTEAFF. For the CDR3, the DNA is TGTGCCAGTAGTACCGACAAGACAGGGATGAACACTGAAGCTTTCTTT.

The chain uses TRBV30 and TRBJ1-2, with D perhaps TRBD1 (6 bases). Trimming left V 2 bases short and J 4 bases short, with 20 bases between. This CDR3 is built from 16 residues. The V gene's germline CDR1 is GTSNPN and CDR2 SVGIG (reference sequence). The CDR3 nucleotides are TGTGCCTGGAGTTCCCCCCAGCGGGGGCAGGGCTATGGCTACACCTTC. Encoded protein: CAWSSPQRGQGYGYTF.

The V call is TRBV14, the J call TRBJ2-2; D call uncertain. Between the trimmed V and J ends, which lost 6 bases and 4 bases, there was a span of 9 bases. The CDR3 spans 13 residues. Germline CDR1 is SGHDN and CDR2 is FVKESK. CDR3 in amino acids: CASRRSPTGELFF. The CDR3 DNA is TGTGCCAGCAGGAGGAGCCCCACCGGGGAGCTGTTTTTT.

The chain couples TRBV28 to TRBJ1-1, with a possible D match to TRBD1 (5 bases). The CDR3 totals 15 residues. Germline CDR1 MDHEN, CDR2 SYDVKM. The V end lost 5 bases, the J end lost 1 base, and 14 bases lay between the germline ends. DNA of the CDR3: TGTGCCAGCAGTCCCGCGGGACTGCGGAACACTGAAGCTTTCTTT. Translation: CASSPAGLRNTEAFF.

Regarding this clone: Sequence at one end of the junction differs from germline and may be a read error. The chain links TRBV7-9 to TRBJ1-1; D is possibly TRBD1 (5 bases). The CDR3 length is 13 residues. Germline-derived CDR1 and CDR2 are SEHNR and FQNEAQ (reference sequence). The CDR3 nucleotides read TGTGCCAGCAGCTTAGTTGGGGACGGGGAAGATTTCTTT. Translating it yields CASSLVGDGEDFF.

The chain links TRBV30 to TRBJ2-1, with TRBD1 matching over 8 bases. J lost 5 bases, V lost 5 bases, and 5 bases had no gene match. Germline V gene data show CDR1 as GTSNPN and CDR2 as SVGIG (reference sequence). The CDR3 is 13 amino acids. The chain's CDR3 is CAWGTGYDNEQFF. CDR3 in DNA: TGTGCCTGGGGGACAGGTTATGACAATGAGCAGTTCTTC. Drawing the rest from reference TRBV30 and TRBJ2-1, the complete variable domain is SQTIHQWPATLVQPVGSPLSLECTVEGTSNPNLYWYRQAAGRGLQLLFYSVGIGQISSEVPQNLSASRPQDRQFILSSKKLLLSDSGFYLCAWGTGYDNEQFFGPGTRLTVL.

V is TRBV6-1 and J is TRBJ2-7, with D tentatively TRBD1 (6 bases). With 4 bases removed from V and 0 bases from J, the gap between germline ends came to 13 bases. The CDR3 runs 15 residues. Germline V CDR1 and CDR2: MNHNS, SASEGT. CDR3 sequence reads: CASSGGRISSYEQYF. The CDR3 nucleotides read TGTGCCAGCAGTGGGGGGCGGATAAGCTCCTACGAGCAGTACTTC.

V and J are TRBV7-8 and TRBJ2-3; 12 bases align to TRBD2. V shed 3 bases, J shed 6 bases, and the junction held 7 bases outside the gene matches. Germline CDR1 reads SGHVS; CDR2 reads FQNEAQ. The CDR3 has 16 residues. The CDR3 region is CASSFSSGGAVDTQYF. For the CDR3, the DNA is TGTGCCAGCAGCTTTTCTAGCGGGGGGGCAGTGGATACGCAGTATTTT.

This rearrangement joins TRBV4-1 to TRBJ2-5; 7 nucleotides agree with TRBD1. Per the germline V gene, CDR1 is MGHRA and CDR2 is YSYEKL. After removal of 4 bases from V and 2 bases from J, the junction contained 7 bases not matched to a gene. The CDR3 spans 15 residues. Here the CDR3 DNA reads TGCGCCAGCAGCCCCCCGACAGGGCATCAAGAGACCCAGTACTTC. This sequence encodes CASSPPTGHQETQYF.

CDR3 DNA: TGTGCCAGCAGTTCGAATAATTCACCCCTCCACTTT. It yields the protein CASSSNNSPLHF. This sequence joins TRBV27 and TRBJ1-6; the D is unclear. CDR1 is MNHEY, CDR2 SMNVEV, per germline (reference sequence). V lost 4 bases, J lost 5 bases, and 3 bases lay in between. This CDR3 contains 12 residues.

In its sample, this clone was seen once. This chain connects TRBV21-1 to TRBJ2-6; TRBD2 reflects the table's D call only, with no check against the DNA. TRBV21-1 is termed a pseudogene. The CDR3 covers 16 residues. The CDR3, as DNA: TGTGCCAGCAGCAAAGCGGGGGGACCTGGGGCCAACGTCCTGACTTTC. Its translation is CASSKAGGPGANVLTF.

This rearrangement joins TRBV7-9 to TRBJ2-7; 8 nucleotides agree with TRBD2. With 1 base clipped from V and 6 bases from J, the junction kept 14 bases outside the gene matches. The length of the CDR3 is 17 residues. The germline gives CDR1 SEHNR, CDR2 FQNEAQ (reference sequence). The CDR3: CASSLDRGSGILLEQYF. Written as DNA, the CDR3 is TGTGCCAGCAGCTTAGATCGGGGTAGCGGGATCCTCCTCGAGCAGTACTTC.

The chain recombines TRBV7-9 with TRBJ2-7; D might be TRBD1 or TRBD2, each matching 6 bases. V was trimmed by 3 bases and J by 5 bases, leaving 11 bases between them. This CDR3 contains 13 residues. Germline CDR1 and CDR2: SEHNR and FQNEAQ (reference sequence). CDR3: CASSFRGVHEQYF. The CDR3 bases are TGTGCCAGCAGCTTTAGGGGGGTACACGAGCAGTACTTC.

The rearrangement joins TRBV5-1 to TRBJ2-5; no reliable D call. CDR1 is SGHRS and CDR2 is YFSETQ in the germline V gene. Trimming removed 4 bases at V and 3 bases at J, with 13 bases between. The CDR3 covers 14 residues. CDR3 protein: CASSPGRSKETQYF. The CDR3 bases are TGCGCCAGCAGCCCTGGACGATCCAAAGAGACCCAGTACTTC. Full variable domain (outside the CDR3, taken from reference TRBV5-1 and TRBJ2-5): KAGVTQTPRYLIKTRGQQVTLSCSPISGHRSVSWYQQTPGQGLQFLFEYFSETQRNKGNFPGRFSGRQFSNSRSEMNVSTLELGDSALYLCASSPGRSKETQYFGPGTRLLVL.

The chain employs TRBV9 and TRBJ2-2; no clear D gene. The CDR3 is 13 residues long. Germline V gene lookup returns CDR1 SGDLS and CDR2 YYNGEE. The V and J ends lost 7 bases and 1 base respectively, with 8 bases between them. CDR3 sequence reads: CASALGNTGELFF. DNA for the CDR3: TGTGCCAGCGCCTTGGGGAACACCGGGGAGCTGTTTTTT.

This CDR3 reads CASSQVSYSFSTDTQYF. DNA for the CDR3: TGCGCCAGCAGCCAAGTGAGTTATAGCTTTAGCACAGATACGCAGTATTTT. The chain carries TRBV4-1 and TRBJ2-3; D remains unclear. The CDR3 has 17 amino acids. Deletions cut 1 base from V and 0 bases from J, with 14 bases between. The germline V gene encodes CDR1 MGHRA and CDR2 YSYEKL.

This sequence joins TRBV7-2 and TRBJ1-1, with 8 bases matching TRBD1. Trimming removed 4 bases from V and 3 bases from J; junction bases left unmatched: 7. Germline loops: CDR1 SGHTA, CDR2 FQGNSA. The CDR3 contains 15 residues. CDR3 sequence: CASSSHRQGYTEAFF. Written as DNA, the CDR3 is TGTGCCAGCAGCTCACATCGACAGGGGTACACTGAAGCTTTCTTT.

The V call is TRBV4-1, the J call TRBJ2-5, with no clear D. The CDR3 spans 16 residues. Germline assignment: CDR1 MGHRA and CDR2 YSYEKL. Trimming pared 4 bases from V and 5 bases from J, leaving 20 bases between. CDR3 amino acids: CASSPGPTSVGETQYF. The CDR3 DNA reads TGCGCCAGCAGCCCAGGACCGACTTCGGTAGGGGAGACCCAGTACTTC.

The chain carries TRBV2 and TRBJ2-3; D assignment may be TRBD1 or TRBD2 (6 bases each). Germline CDR1 SNHLY, CDR2 FYNNEI. The V end lost 6 bases, the J end lost 1 base, and 17 bases lay between the germline ends. The CDR3 contains 16 residues. The CDR3 region is CASRSRLRGGTDTQYF. DNA for the CDR3: TGTGCCAGCAGGTCCCGACTTAGGGGGGGCACAGATACGCAGTATTTT.

V gene TRBV30 combines with J gene TRBJ1-4; D ambiguous. This CDR3 is 12 amino acids long. The ends were cut back, 4 bases at V and 5 bases at J, with 8 bases in the middle. The germline V gene has CDR1 GTSNPN and CDR2 SVGIG (reference sequence). In DNA form, the CDR3 reads TGTGCCTGGAATCGGCCGAATGAAAAACTGTTTTTT. This codes for CAWNRPNEKLFF.

V usage is TRBV6-1 and J usage is TRBJ2-1, with 8 bases fitting TRBD2. V shed 2 bases, J shed 7 bases, and the junction held 7 bases outside the gene matches. CDR3 length equals 15 residues. Germline CDR1 reads MNHNS; CDR2 reads SASEGT. The CDR3, as DNA: TGTGCCAGCAGTGAATTTGGGCGGGGGGCTAATGAGCAGTTCTTC. Protein product: CASSEFGRGANEQFF.

In DNA form, the CDR3 reads TGTGCCACCAGCAGAGGGGCGGACAGCGCCATAAACGAGCAGTACTTC. As protein: CATSRGADSAINEQYF. The chain carries TRBV15 and TRBJ2-7; perhaps TRBD1 as D (6 bases). V was trimmed by 1 base and J by 5 bases, leaving 18 bases between them. Germline values: CDR1 LNHNV, CDR2 YYDKDF (reference sequence). CDR3 length equals 16 residues.

This clone showed up just once. The genes are TRBV6-6 and TRBJ1-2; TRBD1 aligns across 7 bases. Germline trimming cut 5 bases from V and 8 bases from J; bases unmatched to any gene: 14. The CDR3 is 15 amino acids. Germline CDR1 and CDR2: MNHNY and SVGAGI (reference sequence). CDR3 sequence reads: CASSIFSDREEGYTF. DNA of the CDR3: TGTGCCAGCAGTATTTTCTCAGACAGGGAAGAGGGCTACACCTTC.

Only one count was recorded for this clone. The chain links TRBV2 to TRBJ2-5; no reliable D call. V lost 6 bases and J lost 0, with 5 bases in between. Germline values: CDR1 SNHLY, CDR2 FYNNEI. There are 12 residues in the CDR3. CDR3 bases: TGTGCCAGCAGCCCCCACCAAGAGACCCAGTACTTC. Translating it yields CASSPHQETQYF.

The V gene is TRBV6-4, the J gene TRBJ1-1; no clear D gene. CDR3 length: 15 amino acids. Per germline, CDR1 MRHNA and CDR2 SNTAGT. The V gene lost 6 bases and the J gene lost 4 bases, with 18 bases spanning the gap. The DNA of the CDR3 is TGTGCCAGCAGCCCCAATGAAGGAGAGGGCACTGAAGCTTTCTTT. Its translation: CASSPNEGEGTEAFF.

The chain combines TRBV5-1 with TRBJ1-1; 7 bases are shared with TRBD1. This CDR3 region has 16 residues. Unmatched junction bases numbered 10, after V lost 0 bases and J lost 5 bases. The germline V gene encodes CDR1 SGHRS and CDR2 YFSETQ. CDR3 in amino acids: CASSLGGTGARTEAFF. CDR3 coding DNA: TGCGCCAGCAGCTTGGGGGGCACAGGGGCCAGGACTGAAGCTTTCTTT.

This chain links TRBV30 with TRBJ1-2; D is possibly TRBD1 (6 bases). Trimming pared 4 bases from V and 0 bases from J, leaving 12 bases between. Germline CDR1 is GTSNPN and CDR2 is SVGIG (reference sequence). The CDR3 is 14 amino acids. DNA for the CDR3: TGTGCCTGGAATCGTAGGGGGACTAACTATGGCTACACCTTC. This codes for CAWNRRGTNYGYTF.